The 20 T cell receptor beta chains presented below share a single source sample, sequenced in a study of blood T cell repertoires in COVID-19. Sequencing used immunoSEQ multiplex PCR; TCRdb keeps in-frame clones, though not all of them. The sample holds about 190,000 clones, roughly 90% seen once. Sequenced: peripheral blood. The receptor set was obtained from a woman aged 40 to 50 who had recovered from COVID-19.

V usage is TRBV19 and J usage is TRBJ1-2; 8 positions match TRBD1. The V and J ends lost 6 bases and 5 bases, in that order; junction bases with no gene match: 14. Germline-derived CDR1 and CDR2 are LNHDA and SQIVND (reference sequence). The CDR3 covers 16 residues. This chain's CDR3 is CASSQSQGALGYGYTF. For the CDR3, the DNA is TGTGCCAGTAGCCAGTCGCAGGGGGCCCTAGGGTATGGCTACACCTTC.

This clone appeared a few times. The J gene is TRBJ2-2, the V gene TRBV13, with 14 positions matching TRBD2. Germline-derived CDR1 and CDR2 are PRHDT and FYEKMQ (reference sequence). V lost 4 bases and J lost 0; bases outside the gene matches: 10. The CDR3 spans 20 residues. The CDR3 protein is CASSSQTPGLAGANTGELFF. The CDR3, as DNA: TGTGCCAGCAGCTCACAGACCCCGGGACTAGCGGGGGCGAACACCGGGGAGCTGTTTTTT.

This sequence joins TRBV6-2 or TRBV6-3 and TRBJ2-5; 8 bases line up with TRBD2. Germline V lookup: CDR1 MNHEY, CDR2 SVGEGT. V shed 4 bases and J 5 bases; nucleotides not matched to a gene: 9. The CDR3 loop spans 15 amino acids. CDR3 residues: CASSSSSGWRETQYF. In nucleotides, the CDR3 is TGTGCCAGCAGTTCCTCTAGCGGGTGGAGGGAGACCCAGTACTTC.

This chain links TRBV21-1 with TRBJ2-7; TRBD1 is taken as the D call from the table, unchecked against the DNA. TRBV21-1 represents a pseudogene. The CDR3 length is 17 residues. The CDR3, as DNA: TGTGCCAGCAGCAAGGGGTCCGACAGAACGTCCGCCTACGAGCAGTACTTC. Residues: CASSKGSDRTSAYEQYF.

The V gene is TRBV5-1, the J gene TRBJ2-7; TRBD1 is a possible D gene (5 bases). The CDR3 loop spans 15 amino acids. CDR1 SGHRS and CDR2 YFSETQ come from the germline V gene. V was cut by 4 bases and J by 0 bases, with 14 bases left in between. CDR3 amino acids: CASSPEAGISYEQYF. CDR3 nucleotide sequence: TGCGCCAGCAGCCCCGAGGCAGGGATCTCCTACGAGCAGTACTTC.

The chain has TRBV6-1 and TRBJ1-3, with TRBD1 as a possible D gene (6 bases). Deletions cut 3 bases from V and 2 bases from J, with 11 bases between. The CDR3 consists of 15 residues. CDR1 is MNHNS and CDR2 is SASEGT in the germline V gene. CDR3 sequence (DNA): TGTGCCAGCAGTGAGCACAGGGTAACTGGAAACACCATATATTTT. The encoded protein is CASSEHRVTGNTIYF.

This rearrangement joins TRBV10-3 to TRBJ1-1, with 7 bases fitting TRBD1. V lost 4 bases, J lost 1 base, and 6 bases stayed unmatched. The CDR3 covers 15 residues. Germline V lookup: CDR1 ENHRY, CDR2 SYGVKD. DNA of the CDR3: TGTGCCATCAGTGGCTGGACAGGAGGGAACACTGAAGCTTTCTTT. It encodes CAISGWTGGNTEAFF.

This clone appeared a few times. This sequence joins TRBV5-5 and TRBJ1-5, with D uncertain. V shed 1 base and J shed 6 bases, with 14 bases lying between them. Germline V gene data show CDR1 as SGHKS and CDR2 as YYEKEE (reference sequence). This CDR3 is 15 amino acids long. In DNA form, the CDR3 reads TGTGCCAGCAGCTTGATCCCGGAAGCGGGTCAGCCCCAGCATTTT. The encoded protein is CASSLIPEAGQPQHF.

This chain joins TRBV19 and TRBJ1-5; TRBD1 matches at 9 bases. Per the germline V gene, CDR1 is LNHDA and CDR2 is SQIVND (reference sequence). The CDR3 contains 19 residues. V lost 4 bases and J lost 5; bases outside the gene matches: 18. CDR3 DNA sequence: TGTGCCAGTAGTAGCCCAGCGGGGACAGGGCCCTCCCGGCATCAGCCCCAGCATTTT. Translated, it gives CASSSPAGTGPSRHQPQHF.

This sequence joins TRBV19 and TRBJ2-1, with TRBD2 matching over 14 bases. Losses at the gene ends were 3 bases for V and 7 bases for J; bases not matched to a gene: 8. In germline, CDR1 is LNHDA, CDR2 SQIVND (reference sequence). The CDR3 covers 17 residues. The CDR3 region is CASSIGGLAGAKNEQFF. The CDR3 nucleotides are TGTGCCAGTAGTATCGGGGGACTAGCGGGAGCAAAAAATGAGCAGTTCTTC.

As to this clone: Other nucleotide sequences from this sample produce the same CDR3. The genes are TRBV28 and TRBJ2-7; TRBD2 matches at 7 bases. Germline trimming cut 3 bases from V and 4 bases from J; bases unmatched to any gene: 6. The germline gives CDR1 MDHEN, CDR2 SYDVKM. The CDR3 runs 14 residues. CDR3 DNA sequence: TGTGCCAGCAGTTTGGGCGGGAGAAGGTACGAGCAGTACTTC. Encoded protein: CASSLGGRRYEQYF.

This clone was seen only a few times. The chain is built from TRBV5-1 and TRBJ1-2, with TRBD1 matching 8 bases. The CDR3 totals 14 residues. The J segment lost 4 bases and the V segment lost 2 bases, leaving 4 bases of the junction unmatched. Germline CDR1 SGHRS, CDR2 YFSETQ. CDR3 region: CASSFNRGGYGYTF. The CDR3 DNA reads as TGCGCCAGCAGCTTTAACAGGGGGGGCTATGGCTACACCTTC. Variable domain in full (rest from reference TRBV5-1 and TRBJ1-2): KAGVTQTPRYLIKTRGQQVTLSCSPISGHRSVSWYQQTPGQGLQFLFEYFSETQRNKGNFPGRFSGRQFSNSRSEMNVSTLELGDSALYLCASSFNRGGYGYTFGSGTRLTVV.

This chain links TRBV12-5 with TRBJ2-3; 13 positions agree with TRBD2. The CDR3 spans 16 residues. V gave up 1 base and J gave up 4 bases; unmatched junction bases: 2. Germline loops: CDR1 LGHNT, CDR2 FRNRAP. CDR3 in amino acids: CASGLGGLAGSDTQYF. CDR3 coding DNA: TGTGCTAGTGGTTTGGGGGGACTAGCGGGATCAGATACGCAGTATTTT.

CDR3 in amino acids: CASSPAWARGGPDTQYF. CDR3 sequence (DNA): TGTGCCAGCAGCCCCGCTTGGGCCCGGGGGGGCCCAGATACGCAGTATTTT. The chain has TRBV7-3 and TRBJ2-3; TRBD2 matches 8 bases. This CDR3 has 17 residues. V was pared by 5 bases and J by 4 bases, with 14 bases of the junction left unmatched. CDR1 SGHTA and CDR2 FQGTGA come from the germline V gene.

Here the CDR3 reads CASSQDLSPGTSGSYEQYF. CDR3 sequence (DNA): TGTGCCAGCAGCCAAGATCTCAGCCCCGGGACTAGCGGCTCCTACGAGCAGTACTTC. V is TRBV4-2 and J is TRBJ2-7, with 11 bases lining up with TRBD2. Per germline, CDR1 LGHNA and CDR2 YNFKEQ. The CDR3 has 19 amino acids. V lost 0 bases, J lost 0 bases, and 10 bases stayed unmatched.

This chain links TRBV27 with TRBJ1-5; 7 bases fit TRBD1. Trimming took 5 bases from V and 2 from J; bases not matched to a gene: 9. Looked up from germline, CDR1 is MNHEY and CDR2 is SMNVEV (reference sequence). The CDR3 is 16 amino acids. CDR3 nucleotides: TGTGCCAGCAGTCCTCACGAGGGGGCGGGCAATCAGCCCCAGCATTTT. It is translated as CASSPHEGAGNQPQHF.

This chain uses TRBV19 with TRBJ1-5, with 9 bases fitting TRBD1. The germline gives CDR1 LNHDA, CDR2 SQIVND (reference sequence). The V gene end was trimmed by 6 bases and the J gene end by 5 bases; junction bases not matched to a gene: 8. The CDR3 covers 15 residues. The CDR3 nucleotides are TGTGCCAGTAGGCCGGGACAGGGAATTGATCAGCCCCAGCATTTT. Amino acids: CASRPGQGIDQPQHF.

The J gene is TRBJ1-2, the V gene TRBV25-1, with D perhaps TRBD1 (5 bases). Germline-derived CDR1 and CDR2 are MGHDK and SYGVNS. The V gene lost 3 bases and the J gene lost 4 bases, with 9 bases spanning the gap. The CDR3 length is 13 residues. As DNA, the CDR3 is TGTGCCAGCAGTGATTCCGGGGGCTATGGCTACACCTTC. Translation: CASSDSGGYGYTF.

This clone was found a few times. The chain links TRBV7-2 to TRBJ2-3, with 7 positions matching TRBD2. The germline CDR1 and CDR2 sequences are SGHTA and FQGNSA. The length of the CDR3 is 16 residues. V lost 3 bases and J lost 3; bases outside the gene matches: 9. CDR3 in amino acids: CASSFNGGSRTDTQYF. Written as DNA, the CDR3 is TGTGCCAGCAGCTTTAATGGCGGGAGTCGGACAGATACGCAGTATTTT. Based on the CDR3 plus reference TRBV7-2 and TRBJ2-3, the full variable domain is GAGVSQSPSNKVTEKGKDVELRCDPISGHTALYWYRQSLGQGLEFLIYFQGNSAPDKSGLPSDRFSAERTGGSVSTLTIQRTQQEDSAVYLCASSFNGGSRTDTQYFGPGTRLTVL.

The chain is built from TRBV7-8 and TRBJ2-1; D remains unclear. The V end lost 5 bases, the J end lost 6 bases, and 8 bases lay between the germline ends. The CDR3 spans 12 residues. Germline CDR1 and CDR2: SGHVS and FQNEAQ. CDR3 bases: TGTGCCAGCAGCCCGACTGCCAATGAGCAGTTCTTC. It codes for CASSPTANEQFF.